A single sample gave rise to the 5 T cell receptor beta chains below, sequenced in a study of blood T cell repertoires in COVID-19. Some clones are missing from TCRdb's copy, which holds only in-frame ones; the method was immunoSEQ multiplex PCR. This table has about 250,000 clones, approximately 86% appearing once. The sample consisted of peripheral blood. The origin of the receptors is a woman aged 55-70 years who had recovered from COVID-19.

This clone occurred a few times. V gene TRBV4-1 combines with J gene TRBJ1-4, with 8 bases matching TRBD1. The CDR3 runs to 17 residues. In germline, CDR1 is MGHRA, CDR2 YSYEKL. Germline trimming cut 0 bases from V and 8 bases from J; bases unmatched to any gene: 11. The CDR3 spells CASSQEGVRTGGEKLFF. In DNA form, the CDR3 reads TGCGCCAGCAGCCAAGAGGGGGTTAGAACAGGGGGAGAAAAACTGTTTTTT.

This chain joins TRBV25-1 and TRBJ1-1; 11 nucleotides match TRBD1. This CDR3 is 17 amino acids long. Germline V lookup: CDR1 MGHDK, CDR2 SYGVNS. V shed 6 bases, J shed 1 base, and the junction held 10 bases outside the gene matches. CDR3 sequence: CASSDWGQGGKNTEAFF. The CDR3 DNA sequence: TGTGCCAGCAGCGACTGGGGACAGGGGGGAAAGAACACTGAAGCTTTCTTT.

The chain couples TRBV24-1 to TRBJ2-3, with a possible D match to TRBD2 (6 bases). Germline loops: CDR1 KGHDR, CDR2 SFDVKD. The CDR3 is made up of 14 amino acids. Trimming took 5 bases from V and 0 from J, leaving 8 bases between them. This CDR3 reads CATSGGTSTDTQYF. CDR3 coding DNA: TGTGCCACCAGTGGGGGGACTAGCACAGATACGCAGTATTTT.

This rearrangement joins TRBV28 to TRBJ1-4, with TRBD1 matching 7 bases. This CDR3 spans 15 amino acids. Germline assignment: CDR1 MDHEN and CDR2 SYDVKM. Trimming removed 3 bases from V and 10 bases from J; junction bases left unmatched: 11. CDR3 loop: CASSFWDRPSGKLFF. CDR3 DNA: TGTGCCAGCAGTTTCTGGGACAGACCTTCGGGAAAACTGTTTTTT.

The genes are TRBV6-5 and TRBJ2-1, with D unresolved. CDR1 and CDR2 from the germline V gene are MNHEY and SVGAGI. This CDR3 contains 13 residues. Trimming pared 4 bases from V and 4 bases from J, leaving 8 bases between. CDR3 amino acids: CASSSPRYNEQFF. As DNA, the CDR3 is TGTGCCAGCAGTTCCCCTAGGTACAATGAGCAGTTCTTC.